A single sample is the source of the 21 T cell receptor beta chains below, sequenced in a study of blood T cell repertoires in COVID-19. TCRdb's copy holds only in-frame clones and misses some; the assay was immunoSEQ multiplex PCR. The data hold about 190,000 clones, with 85% to 90% observed a single time. The sample consisted of peripheral blood. The receptors derive from a woman in her 30s with active or convalescent COVID-19.

V gene TRBV3-1 (or the pseudogene TRBV3-2) combines with J gene TRBJ2-7; TRBD2 matches at 9 bases. Germline CDR1 LGHDT, CDR2 YNNKEL (reference sequence). This CDR3 contains 17 residues. V lost 2 bases to trimming and J lost 5 bases; unmatched junction nucleotides: 13. DNA of the CDR3: TGTGCCAGCAGCCAATCGGGCGCGGGGGGGCCAGTCAACGAGCAGTACTTC. Protein: CASSQSGAGGPVNEQYF.

This clone was recorded a few times. The V and J genes are TRBV6-5 and TRBJ1-1; 8 bases map to TRBD1. This CDR3 has 15 residues. Trimming removed 5 bases from V and 5 bases from J; junction bases left unmatched: 10. CDR1 and CDR2 from the germline V gene are MNHEY and SVGAGI. As DNA, the CDR3 is TGTGCCAGCAGTACGACAGGGGTCCAGGGGACTGAAGCTTTCTTT. It yields the protein CASSTTGVQGTEAFF.

V gene TRBV28 combines with J gene TRBJ1-4, with D tentatively TRBD1 (6 bases). The CDR3 has 16 amino acids. The V and J ends lost 4 bases and 1 base respectively, with 13 bases between them. The germline V gene encodes CDR1 MDHEN and CDR2 SYDVKM. The chain's CDR3 is CASSYRLTGTNEKLFF. The CDR3 bases are TGTGCCAGCAGTTATCGGTTGACAGGAACTAATGAAAAACTGTTTTTT. The complete variable domain, with remaining parts taken from reference TRBV28 and TRBJ1-4, reads DVKVTQSSRYLVKRTGEKVFLECVQDMDHENMFWYRQDPGLGLRLIYFSYDVKMKEKGDIPEGYSVSREKKERFSLILESASTNQTSMYLCASSYRLTGTNEKLFFGSGTQLSVL.

The rearrangement uses TRBV6-6 and TRBJ2-3, with 12 bases lining up with TRBD2. V was pared by 6 bases and J by 4 bases, with 2 bases of the junction left unmatched. This CDR3 comprises 14 residues. The germline V gene has CDR1 MNHNY and CDR2 SVGAGI (reference sequence). As DNA, the CDR3 is TGTGCCAGCAGCAGACTAGCGGGAGCAGATACGCAGTATTTT. Translated: CASSRLAGADTQYF.

The chain is built from TRBV10-1 and TRBJ2-1, with a weak D call TRBD1 (5 bases). This CDR3 has 14 residues. Germline V gene sequence: CDR1 WNHNN, CDR2 SYGVQD (reference sequence). Between the trimmed V and J ends, which lost 0 bases and 5 bases, there was a span of 8 bases. The CDR3 sequence is CASSESGAHNEQFF. CDR3 DNA sequence: TGCGCCAGCAGTGAGTCAGGGGCCCACAATGAGCAGTTCTTC.

The chain couples TRBV10-1 to TRBJ2-1, with TRBD2 matching 10 bases. This CDR3 is 17 amino acids long. CDR1 and CDR2 from the germline V gene are WNHNN and SYGVQD (reference sequence). The V and J ends lost 8 bases and 0 bases, in that order; junction bases with no gene match: 10. CDR3 amino acids: CASSRLIAGGSYNEQFF. The CDR3 bases are TGCGCCAGCTCCAGATTAATAGCGGGAGGCTCCTACAATGAGCAGTTCTTC.

The V call is TRBV28, the J call TRBJ2-7; 7 positions agree with TRBD2. With 7 bases clipped from V and 2 bases from J, the junction kept 11 bases outside the gene matches. The CDR3 has 15 amino acids. Looked up from germline, CDR1 is MDHEN and CDR2 is SYDVKM. The CDR3 sequence: CASNDSGGLAYEQYF. As DNA, the CDR3 is TGTGCCAGCAACGACTCGGGAGGACTAGCCTACGAGCAGTACTTC.

The chain links TRBV5-4 to TRBJ2-1; 11 nucleotides line up with TRBD2. The CDR3 consists of 17 residues. The germline V gene has CDR1 SGHNT and CDR2 YYREEE (reference sequence). V trimming: 4 bases; J trimming: 6 bases; junction bases outside the gene matches: 12. Here the CDR3 reads CASSNPTGLAGGNEQFF. The DNA of the CDR3 is TGTGCCAGCAGCAACCCCACTGGACTAGCGGGTGGCAATGAGCAGTTCTTC.

V gene TRBV7-9 combines with J gene TRBJ2-1; 9 bases are a match to TRBD1. The CDR3 has 15 residues. CDR1 is SEHNR and CDR2 is FQNEAQ in the germline V gene (reference sequence). J lost 6 bases, V lost 1 base, and 4 bases had no gene match. Written as DNA, the CDR3 is TGTGCCAGCAGCTTAGGGGACAGGGCCTTCAATGAGCAGTTCTTC. It yields the protein CASSLGDRAFNEQFF. The variable domain in full, completed from reference TRBV7-9 and TRBJ2-1, reads DTGVSQNPRHKITKRGQNVTFRCDPISEHNRLYWYRQTLGQGPEFLTYFQNEAQLEKSRLLSDRFSAERPKGSFSTLEIQRTEQGDSAMYLCASSLGDRAFNEQFFGPGTRLTVL.

This clone was seen a single time. The chain couples TRBV30 to TRBJ2-1, with D maybe TRBD2 (7 bases). The V gene's germline CDR1 is GTSNPN and CDR2 SVGIG (reference sequence). V lost 2 bases and J lost 5, with 13 bases in between. There are 14 residues in the CDR3. CDR3 coding DNA: TGTGCCTGGAGTAATGGGGGGGGCAACAATGAGCAGTTCTTC. It encodes CAWSNGGGNNEQFF.

The V call is TRBV7-9, the J call TRBJ1-1; the match to TRBD1 covers 9 bases. Trimming took 5 bases from V and 8 from J; bases not matched to a gene: 3. CDR3 length: 12 residues. The germline V gene encodes CDR1 SEHNR and CDR2 FQNEAQ (reference sequence). The CDR3 DNA is TGTGCCAGCAGCAGGACAGGGGAGGAAGCTTTCTTT. The encoded protein is CASSRTGEEAFF. The entire variable domain, with the rest obtained from reference TRBV7-9 and TRBJ1-1, is as follows: DTGVSQNPRHKITKRGQNVTFRCDPISEHNRLYWYRQTLGQGPEFLTYFQNEAQLEKSRLLSDRFSAERPKGSFSTLEIQRTEQGDSAMYLCASSRTGEEAFFGQGTRLTVV.

The V call is TRBV9, the J call TRBJ2-5; TRBD1 matches 7 bases. V lost 2 bases, J lost 4 bases, and 2 bases stayed unmatched. This CDR3 contains 13 residues. Germline CDR1 is SGDLS and CDR2 is YYNGEE. The CDR3 sequence: CASSVGQTETQYF. DNA of the CDR3: TGTGCCAGCAGCGTGGGACAGACAGAGACCCAGTACTTC.

The V and J genes are TRBV5-1 and TRBJ2-7; D might be TRBD2 (5 bases). CDR3 length equals 14 residues. The ends were cut back, 4 bases at V and 3 bases at J, with 14 bases in the middle. CDR1 and CDR2 (germline): SGHRS, YFSETQ. The CDR3: CASSLGGLGYEQYF. Written as DNA, the CDR3 is TGCGCCAGCAGCCTTGGAGGTCTAGGCTACGAGCAGTACTTC. Together with reference TRBV5-1 and TRBJ2-7, the CDR3 gives the full variable domain: KAGVTQTPRYLIKTRGQQVTLSCSPISGHRSVSWYQQTPGQGLQFLFEYFSETQRNKGNFPGRFSGRQFSNSRSEMNVSTLELGDSALYLCASSLGGLGYEQYFGPGTRLTVT.

The genes are TRBV3-1 (or the pseudogene TRBV3-2) and TRBJ1-2; 7 nucleotides match TRBD1. Germline V gene lookup returns CDR1 LGHDT and CDR2 YNNKEL (reference sequence). This CDR3 spans 15 amino acids. J gave up 4 bases and V 4 bases, and 9 bases lay outside the gene matches. CDR3 region: CASSPTGVEFYGYTF. Here the CDR3 DNA reads TGTGCCAGCAGCCCCACAGGGGTCGAATTCTATGGCTACACCTTC.

The chain is built from TRBV7-9 and TRBJ1-1; the D is unclear. This CDR3 has 13 residues. CDR1 and CDR2 (germline): SEHNR, FQNEAQ (reference sequence). Deletions cut 6 bases from V and 1 base from J, with 9 bases between. The DNA for the CDR3 is TGTGCCAGCAGACCCGACAAGAACACTGAAGCTTTCTTT. This codes for CASRPDKNTEAFF. Full variable domain (outside the CDR3, taken from reference TRBV7-9 and TRBJ1-1): DTGVSQNPRHKITKRGQNVTFRCDPISEHNRLYWYRQTLGQGPEFLTYFQNEAQLEKSRLLSDRFSAERPKGSFSTLEIQRTEQGDSAMYLCASRPDKNTEAFFGQGTRLTVV.

This chain joins TRBV7-9 and TRBJ2-1, with 11 bases that match TRBD2. The CDR3 is 15 residues long. The V segment lost 5 bases and the J segment 6 bases; nucleotides outside the gene matches: 6. Germline V gives CDR1 SEHNR, CDR2 FQNEAQ (reference sequence). The CDR3 DNA follows: TGTGCCAGCAGCCGAGGTGGACTAGCGGGCAATGAGCAGTTCTTC. It is translated as CASSRGGLAGNEQFF.

To note about this clone: Mismatch with germline at one junction end may stem from a read error. V is TRBV7-7 and J is TRBJ2-3; TRBD2 aligns across 7 bases. CDR3 length: 17 residues. Germline V gene lookup returns CDR1 SSHAT and CDR2 FNYEAQ (reference sequence). DNA for the CDR3: TGTGCTAGCAGCTACCTAACTAGGACTAGAGGGTCAGATACGCAGTATTTT. Amino acid sequence: CASSYLTRTRGSDTQYF.

Here the CDR3 reads CASSFGLSTDTQYF. Here the CDR3 DNA reads TGTGCCAGCAGTTTCGGACTAAGCACAGATACGCAGTATTTT. The chain is built from TRBV27 and TRBJ2-3; tentative D call: TRBD2 (6 bases). V dropped 3 bases and J dropped 0 bases, with 7 bases sitting between them. Germline CDR1 and CDR2: MNHEY and SMNVEV (reference sequence). The CDR3 runs to 14 residues.

The gene calls are TRBV5-1 and TRBJ1-1, with D maybe TRBD1 (6 bases). Trimming shortened V by 0 bases and J by 6 bases, and 15 bases separated the two germline ends. The CDR3 extends over 15 amino acids. Per the germline V gene, CDR1 is SGHRS and CDR2 is YFSETQ. The CDR3, as DNA: TGCGCCAGCAGCTTGGGTACAGGGACGAGGCCTGAAGCTTTCTTT. Protein product: CASSLGTGTRPEAFF.

The chain couples TRBV7-9 to TRBJ1-3; TRBD1 is a possible D gene (5 bases). V shed 6 bases and J shed 5 bases, with 11 bases lying between them. CDR3 size: 13 residues. CDR1 and CDR2 (germline): SEHNR, FQNEAQ (reference sequence). CDR3: CASSWADRNTIYF. CDR3 DNA sequence: TGTGCCAGCAGTTGGGCGGACAGAAACACCATATATTTT.

The J gene is TRBJ1-2, the V gene TRBV3-1 (or the pseudogene TRBV3-2); 10 bases align to TRBD1. Trimming removed 3 bases from V and 8 bases from J; junction bases left unmatched: 15. Germline V lookup: CDR1 LGHDT, CDR2 YNNKEL (reference sequence). The CDR3 runs 17 residues. CDR3 sequence: CASSHSEGQGSRRGYTF. The DNA for the CDR3 is TGTGCCAGCAGCCATTCCGAGGGACAGGGGTCCCGGCGGGGCTACACCTTC.